Following are 30 T cell receptor beta chains from one sample sequenced in a study of glioma-infiltrating T cells. The iRepertoire nested amplicon-rescue multiplex PCR amplified TCR alpha and beta CDR3s from RNA. In TCRdb, the multiplex PCR reads were re-called with MiXCR into one record per CDR3 protein. There are 90,000 to 100,000 distinct CDR3 sequences in the sample; approximately 42% occur only once, and less than 45% lies in the top ten. The sample consisted of glioma tissue, nonneoplastic brain tissue, or PBMCs (not recorded which). The receptors derive from a human donor with low-grade glioma or glioblastoma, undergoing nonglioma brain surgery, or in good health (not recorded which).

This clonotype was seen repeatedly, ten times or more. The V and J genes are TRBV29-1 and TRBJ1-1; D not certain. This CDR3 comprises 13 residues. From germline, CDR1 is SQVTM and CDR2 ANQGSEA. Trimming removed 1 base from V and 1 base from J, with 7 bases in between. CDR3 sequence: CSVEVKRNTEAFF. CDR3 in DNA: TGCAGCGTTGAAGTCAAACGGAACACTGAAGCTTTCTTT.

This clonotype was picked up many times. The J gene is TRBJ2-6, the V gene TRBV28, with TRBD1 matching over 7 bases. This CDR3 comprises 15 residues. Looked up from germline, CDR1 is MDHEN and CDR2 is SYDVKM. Germline trimming cut 8 bases from V and 2 bases from J; bases unmatched to any gene: 6. The CDR3 loop reads CASWDRRAGANVLTF. In DNA, the CDR3 is TGTGCCAGCTGGGACAGACGAGCTGGGGCCAACGTCCTGACTTTC.

In its sample, this clonotype is medium-sized. The chain recombines TRBV18 with TRBJ2-7; the D gene is possibly TRBD1 (6 bases). CDR1 is KGHSH, CDR2 LQKENI, per germline. The CDR3 has 12 residues. Trimming left V 6 bases short and J 6 bases short, with 12 bases between. Here the CDR3 DNA reads TGTGCCAGCTCGACGAACAGGGTCGAGCAGTACTTC. It is translated as CASSTNRVEQYF. Full variable domain (missing parts from reference TRBV18 and TRBJ2-7): NAGVMQNPRHLVRRRGQEARLRCSPMKGHSHVYWYRQLPEEGLKFMVYLQKENIIDESGMPKERFSAEFPKEGPSILRIQQVVRGDSAAYFCASSTNRVEQYFGPGTRLTVT.

There are many counts of this clonotype. The CDR3 reads CASSYSGYTDTQYF. The CDR3 DNA sequence: TGTGCCAGCAGCTATAGCGGTTACACAGATACGCAGTATTTT. This chain connects TRBV7-2 to TRBJ2-3, with TRBD2 as a possible D gene (6 bases). The CDR3 loop spans 14 amino acids. Germline lookup yields CDR1 SGHTA and CDR2 FQGNSA. Trimming cost V 4 bases and J 2 bases, with 10 bases left between them.

This clonotype was seen a few times. The junction differs from germline at one of its ends, possibly a read error. The rearrangement joins TRBV7-2 to TRBJ2-7, with 8 bases fitting TRBD2. The CDR3 spans 16 residues. Germline lookup yields CDR1 SGHTA and CDR2 FQGNSA. The CDR3 reads CASSPLGSGAPYEQYF. CDR3 in DNA: TGTGCCAGCAGCCCCCTGGGTAGCGGGGCACCCTACGAACAGTACTTC.

The chain joins TRBV19 to TRBJ2-3; 12 bases align to TRBD2. The CDR3 is 17 amino acids. The V gene end was trimmed by 6 bases and the J gene end by 0 bases; junction bases not matched to a gene: 7. Looked up from germline, CDR1 is LNHDA and CDR2 is SQIVND (reference sequence). CDR3 sequence (DNA): TGTGCCAGTAGACGTGGACTAGCGGGGATGAGCACAGATACGCAGTATTTT. Protein sequence: CASRRGLAGMSTDTQYF.

For this clonotype: One junction end does not reproduce the germline sequence, and a read error may be involved. Written as DNA, the CDR3 is TGTGCCAGCAGTAGCAGCTACAATGAGCAGCTCTTC. Its protein is CASSSSYNEQLF. The rearrangement joins TRBV6-2 or TRBV6-3 to TRBJ2-1, with no clear D. Germline CDR1 reads MNHEY; CDR2 reads SVGEGT. The CDR3 is 12 amino acids.

There are many counts of this clonotype. The CDR3 nucleotides read TGTGCCAGCACAGATAGGGCGACGAGGGGTGAGCAGTTCTTC. This sequence encodes CASTDRATRGEQFF. The chain employs TRBV25-1 and TRBJ2-1; D may match TRBD1 or TRBD2 (5 bases each). The germline V gene has CDR1 MGHDK and CDR2 SYGVNS. With 7 bases removed from V and 9 bases from J, the gap between germline ends came to 19 bases. CDR3 length equals 14 residues.

Notes on this clonotype: At one of its ends the junction is not consistent with the germline gene, which may arise from a read error. This sequence joins TRBV20-1 and TRBJ1-5; 11 bases fit TRBD1. CDR1 and CDR2 (germline): DFQATT, SNEGSKA (reference sequence). There are 16 residues in the CDR3. The chain's CDR3 is CSARPSGQGAYQPQHF. The CDR3 DNA reads TGCAGTGCTAGACCATCCGGACAGGGGGCTTACCAGCCCCAGCACTTT.

V gene TRBV20-1 combines with J gene TRBJ2-1; a weak D match, TRBD2 (6 bases). Germline CDR1 reads DFQATT; CDR2 reads SNEGSKA (reference sequence). The CDR3 extends over 12 amino acids. V lost 5 bases and J 14 bases, leaving 19 bases between the germline ends. The CDR3 reads CSAPILPSEKFF. In DNA, the CDR3 is TGCAGTGCTCCCATCCTACCTAGCGAGAAGTTCTTC.

To note about this clonotype: This may come from a read error, since a much larger clone is one base off. The V call is TRBV29-1, the J call TRBJ1-1, with D uncertain. V lost 4 bases and J lost 0, with 6 bases in between. The CDR3 covers 12 residues. CDR1 is SQVTM, CDR2 ANQGSEA, per germline. CDR3 residues: CSVAHMNTEAFF. CDR3 sequence (DNA): TGCAGCGTTGCCCACATGAACACTGAAGCTTTCTTT.

This clonotype was seen a few times. Possible read error: a much larger clone is one base away. The chain is built from TRBV2 and TRBJ2-7, with 7 positions matching TRBD1. CDR1 and CDR2 from the germline V gene are SNHLY and FYNNEI. The CDR3 consists of 15 residues. The V and J ends lost 5 bases and 4 bases, in that order; junction bases with no gene match: 11. In DNA, the CDR3 is TGTGCCAGCAGTTTGCACTACGACAGGGCATACGAGCAGTACTTC. Translated, it gives CASSLHYDRAYEQYF.

Only one count was recorded for this clonotype. The germline gene is not matched at one end of the junction; a read error may be the cause. The J gene is TRBJ1-5, the V gene TRBV20-1; D gene ambiguous. The CDR3 spans 15 residues. Germline V gene lookup returns CDR1 DFQATT and CDR2 SNEGSKA (reference sequence). CDR3 residues: CSASSERGGNQPQRF. The CDR3 DNA reads TGCAGTGCTAGTAGTGAACGGGGAGGTAATCAGCCCCAGCGTTTT.

This chain uses TRBV5-1 with TRBJ2-7; 9 bases fit TRBD1. The J segment lost 7 bases and the V segment lost 5 bases, leaving 13 bases of the junction unmatched. This CDR3 region has 15 residues. Germline CDR1 SGHRS, CDR2 YFSETQ. The CDR3 protein is CASSWTGATGEEQYF. In DNA, the CDR3 is TGCGCCAGCAGTTGGACAGGGGCTACCGGGGAAGAGCAGTACTTC.

This clonotype occurred many times. The chain links TRBV12-3 or TRBV12-4 to TRBJ2-6; unclear D gene. CDR3 length: 15 residues. V lost 10 bases to trimming and J lost 2 bases, with 15 bases between them. CDR3 amino acids: CATYLGNAGANVLTF. The CDR3 nucleotides are TGTGCCACCTATCTAGGGAATGCTGGGGCCAACGTCCTGACTTTC.

This clonotype was counted ten times or more. The CDR3 reads CASSPPRGGPYEQYF. In nucleotides, the CDR3 is TGTGCCAGCAGCCCCCCCCGCGGGGGTCCCTACGAGCAGTACTTC. The chain couples TRBV5-6 to TRBJ2-7; TRBD2 matches 7 bases. CDR3 length equals 15 residues. Unmatched junction bases numbered 9, after V lost 4 bases and J lost 2 bases. Germline lookup yields CDR1 SGHDT and CDR2 YYEEEE. Full variable domain (rest looked up from reference TRBV5-6 and TRBJ2-7): DAGVTQSPTHLIKTRGQQVTLRCSPKSGHDTVSWYQQALGQGPQFIFQYYEEEERQRGNFPDRFSGHQFPNYSSELNVNALLLGDSALYLCASSPPRGGPYEQYFGPGTRLTVT.

This clonotype was counted many times. DNA of the CDR3: TGCGCCAGCAGCTTGGGCCCGACAGGGTCCAAAAACATTCAGTACTTC. Protein: CASSLGPTGSKNIQYF. This chain links TRBV5-1 with TRBJ2-4, with 7 nucleotides matching TRBD1. V shed 0 bases and J 2 bases; nucleotides not matched to a gene: 5. Germline lookup yields CDR1 SGHRS and CDR2 YFSETQ. CDR3 length: 16 amino acids. The full variable domain, completed using reference TRBV5-1 and TRBJ2-4, is KAGVTQTPRYLIKTRGQQVTLSCSPISGHRSVSWYQQTPGQGLQFLFEYFSETQRNKGNFPGRFSGRQFSNSRSEMNVSTLELGDSALYLCASSLGPTGSKNIQYFGAGTRLSVL.

This clonotype was seen at least ten times. This rearrangement joins TRBV6-1 to TRBJ2-5; unclear D gene. Germline-derived CDR1 and CDR2 are MNHNS and SASEGT. The CDR3 covers 14 residues. With 1 base removed from V and 1 base from J, the gap between germline ends came to 7 bases. The chain's CDR3 is CASSEGVAQETQYF. The CDR3 nucleotides read TGTGCCAGCAGTGAAGGGGTGGCCCAAGAGACCCAGTACTTC.

The chain has TRBV6-8 and TRBJ1-1; D remains ambiguous. This CDR3 region has 12 residues. V lost 4 bases and J lost 11, with 14 bases in between. Per the germline V gene, CDR1 is MNHGY and CDR2 is SAAAGT. CDR3 coding DNA: TGTGCCAGCAGTTTAAGGAACACTAAGGCTTTCTTT. Its translation is CASSLRNTKAFF.

There are many counts of this clonotype. CDR3 protein: CATKTGTSGRGEQFF. The CDR3 DNA reads as TGTGCCACCAAAACCGGGACTAGCGGGAGGGGTGAGCAGTTCTTC. This rearrangement joins TRBV19 to TRBJ2-1, with TRBD2 matching over 16 bases. This CDR3 is built from 15 residues. From germline, CDR1 is LNHDA and CDR2 SQIVND (reference sequence). The ends lost 10 bases at V and 9 bases at J; junction bases unmatched: 9.

This clonotype was detected many times. The chain joins TRBV16 to TRBJ2-7; TRBD1 agrees at 9 bases. Germline values: CDR1 KGHSY, CDR2 FQNENV. V lost 5 bases, J lost 6 bases, and 11 bases stayed unmatched. This CDR3 has 15 amino acids. CDR3 sequence reads: CASSSLGQGVREQYF. CDR3 bases: TGTGCCAGCAGCTCCTTGGGACAGGGAGTCCGCGAGCAGTACTTC.

This clonotype was counted many times. The CDR3 bases are TGTGCCAGCAGCACGGGACTCTCCTACACCAATGAGCAGTTCTTC. Its translation: CASSTGLSYTNEQFF. The genes are TRBV5-7 and TRBJ2-1, with TRBD2 as a possible D gene (6 bases). TRBV5-7 is marked as an open reading frame, function uncertain. This CDR3 has 15 amino acids. The V end lost 4 bases, the J end lost 6 bases, and 17 bases lay between the germline ends.

This clonotype was detected only once. This may stem from a read error, because a much larger clone lies one nucleotide away. The chain combines TRBV18 with TRBJ2-1, with D possibly TRBD2 on 5 matching bases. The CDR3 totals 17 residues. Per the germline V gene, CDR1 is KGHSH and CDR2 is LQKENI. CDR3 region: CASKPRAGSSSYNGQFF. The CDR3 region has the DNA TGTGCCAGCAAACCTCGGGCAGGCTCTAGCTCCTACAATGGGCAGTTCTTC.

This clonotype has just one count. A read error may account for a junction end that differs from germline. The rearrangement joins TRBV7-9 to TRBJ2-5; perhaps TRBD2 as D (5 bases). The CDR3 loop spans 10 amino acids. Germline V gene data show CDR1 as SEHNR and CDR2 as FQNEAQ (reference sequence). In DNA, the CDR3 is TGTGCCAGCAGTAGGGAGACCGAGTACTTC. The encoded protein is CASSRETEYF. Based on the CDR3 plus reference TRBV7-9 and TRBJ2-5, the full variable domain is DTGVSQNPRHKITKRGQNVTFRCDPISEHNRLYWYRQTLGQGPEFLTYFQNEAQLEKSRLLSDRFSAERPKGSFSTLEIQRTEQGDSAMYLCASSRETEYFGPGTRLLVL.

Concerning this clonotype itself: A read error may account for a junction end that differs from germline. The genes are TRBV20-1 and TRBJ1-2; D is unclear. Germline CDR1 reads DFQATT; CDR2 reads SNEGSKA (reference sequence). This CDR3 spans 13 amino acids. CDR3 residues: CSASSVTHYGCTF. The CDR3 DNA reads as TGCAGTGCTAGTTCCGTGACACACTATGGCTGCACCTTC.

The genes are TRBV5-6 and TRBJ1-6, with 9 bases matching TRBD1. The germline CDR1 and CDR2 sequences are SGHDT and YYEEEE. J lost 10 bases, V lost 4 bases, and 9 bases had no gene match. This CDR3 is built from 15 residues. The CDR3 nucleotides are TGTGCCAGCAGCAAGCCGGGACAGGGTAACTCACCCCTCCACTTT. Its translation: CASSKPGQGNSPLHF. Using reference TRBV5-6 and TRBJ1-6 for the parts outside the CDR3, the full variable domain is DAGVTQSPTHLIKTRGQQVTLRCSPKSGHDTVSWYQQALGQGPQFIFQYYEEEERQRGNFPDRFSGHQFPNYSSELNVNALLLGDSALYLCASSKPGQGNSPLHFGNGTRLTVT.

Note on this clonotype: Being one base from a much bigger clone, this may be a read error. The chain has TRBV4-1 and TRBJ2-5; 7 bases line up with TRBD1. V lost 0 bases and J lost 3; bases outside the gene matches: 13. The CDR3 length is 18 residues. The germline gives CDR1 MGHRA, CDR2 YSYEKL. The CDR3 coding sequence is TGCGCCAGCAGCCAAGATCTCCAGATAGCAGGGGGAGAAGAGACCCAGTACTTC. It encodes CASSQDLQIAGGEETQYF.

This clonotype was observed a single time. A read error may be the cause here, since a much bigger clone is one base away. The rearrangement joins TRBV2 to TRBJ2-2, with D perhaps given as TRBD1 or TRBD2 (5 bases each). Germline lookup yields CDR1 SNHLY and CDR2 FYNNEI. This CDR3 has 16 amino acids. CDR3 protein: CASSLGGPRGAGELLF. CDR3 DNA sequence: TGTGCCAGCAGTCTTGGGGGTCCCCGGGGCGCCGGGGAGCTGCTTTTT.

There are many counts of this clonotype. V usage is TRBV19 and J usage is TRBJ2-1; either TRBD1 or TRBD2 may supply D (5 bases each). V lost 3 bases, J lost 7 bases, and 10 bases lay in between. The germline CDR1 and CDR2 sequences are LNHDA and SQIVND (reference sequence). CDR3 length: 13 amino acids. In nucleotides, the CDR3 is TGTGCCAGTAGTATCACAGGACTTAATGAGCAGTTCTTC. Its translation is CASSITGLNEQFF.

This clonotype was counted many times. The chain joins TRBV19 to TRBJ1-1; D is possibly TRBD1 (5 bases). This CDR3 has 14 residues. V was clipped by 3 bases and J by 1 base, with 9 bases between them. Germline-derived CDR1 and CDR2 are LNHDA and SQIVND (reference sequence). CDR3 in amino acids: CASSIQGPNTEAFF. DNA for the CDR3: TGTGCCAGTAGTATCCAGGGCCCGAACACTGAAGCTTTCTTT.